The clone carrying this T cell receptor beta chain was observed a single time. This entry belongs to a study of blood T cell repertoires in COVID-19. Study-wide background: From T cells, B-cell-depleted T cells, or PBMCs came the material, which was cDNA or gDNA.

The CDR3 is 15 amino acids. Deletions cut 6 bases from V and 7 bases from J, with 22 bases between. Germline loops: CDR1 MDHEN, CDR2 SYDVKM. Libraries were prepared by immunoSEQ multiplex PCR; TCRdb keeps only in-frame clonotypes and omits some of them. This table holds some 200,000 clones, roughly 87% found once. The receptor's source is a man aged 25-45 years in a cohort exposed to, infected with or recovered from COVID-19 (not recorded which). Source material: PBMCs or T cells enriched from blood (not recorded which). The J gene is TRBJ2-7, the V gene TRBV28, with a tentative D call TRBD2 (6 bases). Here the CDR3 reads CASSQNAWRDAEQYF. Written as DNA, the CDR3 is TGTGCCAGCAGCCAAAATGCATGGCGGGATGCGGAGCAGTACTTC.